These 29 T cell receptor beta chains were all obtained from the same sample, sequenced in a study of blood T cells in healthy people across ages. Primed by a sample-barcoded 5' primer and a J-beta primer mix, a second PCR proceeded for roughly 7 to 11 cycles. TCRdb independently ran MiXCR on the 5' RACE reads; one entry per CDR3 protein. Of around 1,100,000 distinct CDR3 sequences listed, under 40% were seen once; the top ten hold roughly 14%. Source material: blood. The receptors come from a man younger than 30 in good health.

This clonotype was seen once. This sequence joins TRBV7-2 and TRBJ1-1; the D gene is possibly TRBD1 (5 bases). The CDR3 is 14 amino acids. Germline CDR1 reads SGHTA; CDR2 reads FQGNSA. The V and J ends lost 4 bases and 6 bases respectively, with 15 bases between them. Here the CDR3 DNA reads TGTGCCAGCAGCTCATCTAGACAGAGCCCTGAAGCTTTCTTT. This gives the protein CASSSSRQSPEAFF.

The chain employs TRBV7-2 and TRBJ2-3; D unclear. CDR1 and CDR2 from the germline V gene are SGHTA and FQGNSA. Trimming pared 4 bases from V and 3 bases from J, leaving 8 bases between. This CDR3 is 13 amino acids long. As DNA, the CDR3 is TGTGCCAGCAGCTGGCCTAAGACAGATACGCAGTATTTT. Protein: CASSWPKTDTQYF.

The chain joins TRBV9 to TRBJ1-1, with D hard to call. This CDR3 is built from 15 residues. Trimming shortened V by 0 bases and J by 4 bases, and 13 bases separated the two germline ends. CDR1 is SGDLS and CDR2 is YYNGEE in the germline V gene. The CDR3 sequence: CASSVGWERVTEAFF. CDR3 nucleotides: TGTGCCAGCAGCGTAGGATGGGAGCGAGTCACTGAAGCTTTCTTT.

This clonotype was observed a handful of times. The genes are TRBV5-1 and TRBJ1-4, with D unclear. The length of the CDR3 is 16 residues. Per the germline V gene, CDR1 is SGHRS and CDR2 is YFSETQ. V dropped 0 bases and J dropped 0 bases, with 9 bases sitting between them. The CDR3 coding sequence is TGCGCCAGCAGCTTGGAGCGCGGTGCAACTAATGAAAAACTGTTTTTT. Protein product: CASSLERGATNEKLFF.

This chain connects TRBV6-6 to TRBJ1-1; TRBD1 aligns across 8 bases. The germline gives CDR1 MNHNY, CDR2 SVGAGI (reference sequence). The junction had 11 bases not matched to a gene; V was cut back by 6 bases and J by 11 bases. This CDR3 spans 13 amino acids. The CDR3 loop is CASRQGQGFLAFF. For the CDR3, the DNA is TGTGCCAGCAGACAAGGACAGGGCTTTTTGGCTTTCTTT.

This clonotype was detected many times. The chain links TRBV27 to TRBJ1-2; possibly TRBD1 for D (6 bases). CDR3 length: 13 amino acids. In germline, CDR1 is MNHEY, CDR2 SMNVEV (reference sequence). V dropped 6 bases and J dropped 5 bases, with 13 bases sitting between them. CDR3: CASREQGKYGYTF. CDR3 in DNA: TGTGCCAGCAGGGAACAGGGAAAGTATGGCTACACCTTC.

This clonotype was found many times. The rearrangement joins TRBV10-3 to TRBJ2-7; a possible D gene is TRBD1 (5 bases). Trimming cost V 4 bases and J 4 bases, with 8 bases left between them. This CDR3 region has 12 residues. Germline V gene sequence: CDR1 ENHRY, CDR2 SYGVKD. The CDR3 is CAISADSYEQYF. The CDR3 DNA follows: TGTGCCATCAGTGCAGACAGTTACGAGCAGTACTTC.

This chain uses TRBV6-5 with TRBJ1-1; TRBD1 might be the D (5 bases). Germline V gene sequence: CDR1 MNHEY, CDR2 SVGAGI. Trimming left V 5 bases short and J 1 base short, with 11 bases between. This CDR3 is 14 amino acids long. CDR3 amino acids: CASSADRQNTEAFF. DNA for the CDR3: TGTGCCAGCAGTGCCGACAGACAGAACACTGAAGCTTTCTTT.

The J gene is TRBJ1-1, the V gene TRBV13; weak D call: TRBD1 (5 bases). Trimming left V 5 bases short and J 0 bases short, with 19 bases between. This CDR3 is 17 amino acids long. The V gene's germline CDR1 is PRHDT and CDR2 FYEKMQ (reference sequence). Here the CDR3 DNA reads TGTGCCAGCAGCGGAGGGACCGCGACAAATCTGAACACTGAAGCTTTCTTT. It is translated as CASSGGTATNLNTEAFF.

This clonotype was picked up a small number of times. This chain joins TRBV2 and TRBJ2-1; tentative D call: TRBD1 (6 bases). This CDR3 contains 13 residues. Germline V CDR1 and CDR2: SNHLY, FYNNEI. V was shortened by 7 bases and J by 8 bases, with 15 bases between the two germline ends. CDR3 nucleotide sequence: TGTGCCAGCATGGGGCAGGGGATCGATGAGCAGTTCTTC. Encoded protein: CASMGQGIDEQFF.

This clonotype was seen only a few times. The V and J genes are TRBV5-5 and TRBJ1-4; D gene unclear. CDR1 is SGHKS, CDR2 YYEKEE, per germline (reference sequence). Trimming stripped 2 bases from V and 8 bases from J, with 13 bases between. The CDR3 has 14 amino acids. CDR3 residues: CASSLFLAAEKLFF. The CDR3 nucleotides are TGTGCCAGCAGCTTATTTCTGGCTGCGGAAAAACTGTTTTTT.

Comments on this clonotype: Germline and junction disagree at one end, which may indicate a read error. CDR3 nucleotide sequence: TGTGCCAGCAGCCAAGTAGTCAAAACCTACGAGCAGTTATTC. Its protein product is CASSQVVKTYEQLF. This chain joins TRBV3-1 and TRBJ2-1; D remains ambiguous. CDR1 is LGHDT and CDR2 is YNNKEL in the germline V gene (reference sequence). CDR3 length: 14 residues.

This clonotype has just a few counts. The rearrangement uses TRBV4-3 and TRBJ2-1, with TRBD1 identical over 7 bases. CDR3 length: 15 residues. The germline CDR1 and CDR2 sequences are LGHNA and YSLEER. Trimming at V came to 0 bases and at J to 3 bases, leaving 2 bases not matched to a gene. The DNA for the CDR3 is TGCGCCAGCAGCCAAGATCGGGACAGCTACAATGAGCAGTTCTTC. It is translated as CASSQDRDSYNEQFF.

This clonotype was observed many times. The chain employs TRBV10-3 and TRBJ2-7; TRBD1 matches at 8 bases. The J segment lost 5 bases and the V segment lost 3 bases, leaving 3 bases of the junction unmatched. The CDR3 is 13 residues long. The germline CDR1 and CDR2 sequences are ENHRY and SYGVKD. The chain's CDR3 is CAISEGDRHEQYF. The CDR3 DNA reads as TGTGCCATCAGTGAAGGGGACAGGCACGAGCAGTACTTC.

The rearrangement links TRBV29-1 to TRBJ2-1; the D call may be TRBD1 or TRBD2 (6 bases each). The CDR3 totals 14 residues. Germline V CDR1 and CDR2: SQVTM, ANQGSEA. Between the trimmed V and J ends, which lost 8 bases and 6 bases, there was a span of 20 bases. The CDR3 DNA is TGCAGCTCCACGGGGGCCTTTAACGCCAATGAGCAGTTCTTC. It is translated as CSSTGAFNANEQFF.

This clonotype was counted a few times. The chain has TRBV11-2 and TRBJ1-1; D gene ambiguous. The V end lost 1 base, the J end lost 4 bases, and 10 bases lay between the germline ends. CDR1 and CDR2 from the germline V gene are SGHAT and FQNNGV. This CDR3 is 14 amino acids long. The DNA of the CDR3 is TGTGCCAGCAGCTTAGTTGGGGAAGGCACTGAAGCTTTCTTT. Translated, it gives CASSLVGEGTEAFF.

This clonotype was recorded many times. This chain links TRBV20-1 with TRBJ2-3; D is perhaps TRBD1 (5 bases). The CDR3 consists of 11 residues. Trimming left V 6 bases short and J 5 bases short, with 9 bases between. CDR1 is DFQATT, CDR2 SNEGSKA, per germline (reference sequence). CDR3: CSAGVGDTQYF. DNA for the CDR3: TGCAGTGCAGGGGTTGGAGATACGCAGTATTTT.

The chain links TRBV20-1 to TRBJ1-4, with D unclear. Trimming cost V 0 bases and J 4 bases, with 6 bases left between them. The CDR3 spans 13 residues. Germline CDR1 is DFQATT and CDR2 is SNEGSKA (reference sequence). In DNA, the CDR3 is TGCAGTGCTAGAGACCATTTTAATGAAAAACTGTTTTTT. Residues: CSARDHFNEKLFF.

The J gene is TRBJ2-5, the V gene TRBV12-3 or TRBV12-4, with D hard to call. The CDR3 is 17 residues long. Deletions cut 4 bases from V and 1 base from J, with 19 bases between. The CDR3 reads CASSYGQINILQETQYF. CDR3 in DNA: TGTGCCAGCAGTTACGGGCAGATTAATATTCTCCAAGAGACCCAGTACTTC.

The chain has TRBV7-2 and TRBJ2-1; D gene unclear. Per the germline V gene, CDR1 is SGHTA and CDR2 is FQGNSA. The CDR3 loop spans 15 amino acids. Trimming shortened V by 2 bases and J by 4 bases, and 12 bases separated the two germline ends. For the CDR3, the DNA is TGTGCCAGCAGCTTAAGCCAGACACGATACAATGAGCAGTTCTTC. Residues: CASSLSQTRYNEQFF.

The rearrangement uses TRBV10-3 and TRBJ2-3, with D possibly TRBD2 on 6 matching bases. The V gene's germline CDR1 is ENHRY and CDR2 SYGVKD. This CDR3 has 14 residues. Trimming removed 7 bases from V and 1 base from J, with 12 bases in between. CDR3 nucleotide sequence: TGTGCCATCAATATAGGAGGGGGCACAGATACGCAGTATTTT. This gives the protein CAINIGGGTDTQYF.

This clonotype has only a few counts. In DNA, the CDR3 is TGTGCCATCAGTGTGAGGGACAGGGATTCCCACGAGCAGTACTTC. Amino acids: CAISVRDRDSHEQYF. This chain links TRBV10-3 with TRBJ2-7; TRBD1 matches 9 bases. V lost 4 bases, J lost 5 bases, and 9 bases stayed unmatched. This CDR3 has 15 residues. CDR1 and CDR2 (germline): ENHRY, SYGVKD.

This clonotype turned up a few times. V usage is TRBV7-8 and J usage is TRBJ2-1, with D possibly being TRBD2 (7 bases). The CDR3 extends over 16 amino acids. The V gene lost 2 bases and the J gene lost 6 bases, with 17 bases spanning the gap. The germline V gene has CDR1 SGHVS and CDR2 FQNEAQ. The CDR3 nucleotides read TGTGCCAGCAGCTTATTTGGAGGGGGGGAACCCAATGAGCAGTTCTTC. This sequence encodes CASSLFGGGEPNEQFF. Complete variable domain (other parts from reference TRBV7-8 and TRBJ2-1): GAGVSQSPRYKVAKRGQDVALRCDPISGHVSLFWYQQALGQGPEFLTYFQNEAQLDKSGLPSDRFFAERPEGSVSTLKIQRTQQEDSAVYLCASSLFGGGEPNEQFFGPGTRLTVL.

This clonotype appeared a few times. CDR3 coding DNA: TGCAGTGCTAATCAGGGGCTGGGGATAAATCAGCCCCAGCATTTT. Encoded protein: CSANQGLGINQPQHF. The chain employs TRBV20-1 and TRBJ1-5; a weak D match, TRBD1 (6 bases). This CDR3 contains 15 residues. Germline loops: CDR1 DFQATT, CDR2 SNEGSKA (reference sequence). V was pared by 4 bases and J by 4 bases, with 17 bases between.

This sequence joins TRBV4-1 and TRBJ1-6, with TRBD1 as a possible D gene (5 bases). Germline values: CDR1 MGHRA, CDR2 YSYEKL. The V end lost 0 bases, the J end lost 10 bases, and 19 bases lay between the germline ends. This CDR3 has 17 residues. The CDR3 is CASSQDSWGRAGSPLHF. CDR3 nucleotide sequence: TGCGCCAGCAGCCAAGATTCCTGGGGCAGGGCCGGATCACCCCTCCACTTT.

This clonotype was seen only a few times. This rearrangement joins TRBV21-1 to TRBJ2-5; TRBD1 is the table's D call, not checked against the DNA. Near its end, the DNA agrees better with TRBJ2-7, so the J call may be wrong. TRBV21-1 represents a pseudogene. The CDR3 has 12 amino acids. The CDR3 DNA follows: TGTGCCAGCAGCAACGGACACTCCGAGCAGTACTTC. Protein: CASSNGHSEQYF.

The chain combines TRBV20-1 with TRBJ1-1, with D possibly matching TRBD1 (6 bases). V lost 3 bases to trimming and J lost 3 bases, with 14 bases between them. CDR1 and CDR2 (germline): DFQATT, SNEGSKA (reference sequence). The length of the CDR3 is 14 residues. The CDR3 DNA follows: TGCAGTGCTAGGACAGGCCCTATGGACACTGAAGCTTTCTTT. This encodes CSARTGPMDTEAFF.

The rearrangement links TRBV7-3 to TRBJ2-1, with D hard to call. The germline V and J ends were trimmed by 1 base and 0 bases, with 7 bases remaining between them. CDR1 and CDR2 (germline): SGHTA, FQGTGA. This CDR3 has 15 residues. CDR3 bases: TGTGCCAGCAGCTTAATGACGGGCTCCTACAATGAGCAGTTCTTC. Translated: CASSLMTGSYNEQFF.

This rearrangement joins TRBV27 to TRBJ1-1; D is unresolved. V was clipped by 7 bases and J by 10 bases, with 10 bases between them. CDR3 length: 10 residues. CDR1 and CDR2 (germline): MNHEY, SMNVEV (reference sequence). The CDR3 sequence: CASIGMRAFF. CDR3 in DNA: TGTGCCAGCATCGGGATGCGAGCTTTCTTT.